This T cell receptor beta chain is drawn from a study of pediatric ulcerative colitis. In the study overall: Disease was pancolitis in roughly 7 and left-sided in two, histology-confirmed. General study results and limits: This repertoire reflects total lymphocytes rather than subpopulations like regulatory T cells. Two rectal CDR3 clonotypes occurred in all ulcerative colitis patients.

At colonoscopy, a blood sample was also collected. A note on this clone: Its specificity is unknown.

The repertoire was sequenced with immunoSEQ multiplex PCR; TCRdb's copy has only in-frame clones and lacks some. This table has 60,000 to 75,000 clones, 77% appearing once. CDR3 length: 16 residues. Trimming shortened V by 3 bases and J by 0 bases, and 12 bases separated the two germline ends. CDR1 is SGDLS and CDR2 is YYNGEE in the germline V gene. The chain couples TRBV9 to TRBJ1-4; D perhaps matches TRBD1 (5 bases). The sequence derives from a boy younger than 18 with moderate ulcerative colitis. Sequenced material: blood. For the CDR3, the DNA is TGTGCCAGCAGCGCCCGTGGGGGAGCAACTAATGAAAAACTGTTTTTT. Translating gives CASSARGGATNEKLFF.